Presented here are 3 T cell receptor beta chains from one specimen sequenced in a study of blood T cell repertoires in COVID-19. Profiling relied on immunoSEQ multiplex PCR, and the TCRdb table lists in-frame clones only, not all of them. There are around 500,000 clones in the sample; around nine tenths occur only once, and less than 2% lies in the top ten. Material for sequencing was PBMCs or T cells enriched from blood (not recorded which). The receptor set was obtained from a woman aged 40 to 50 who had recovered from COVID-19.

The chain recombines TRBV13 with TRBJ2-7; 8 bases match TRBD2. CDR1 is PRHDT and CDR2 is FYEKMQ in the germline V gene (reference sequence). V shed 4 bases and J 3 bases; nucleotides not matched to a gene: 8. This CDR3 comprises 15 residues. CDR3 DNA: TGTGCCAGCAGCTCCATTAGCGGGACACGCTACGAGCAGTACTTC. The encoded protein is CASSSISGTRYEQYF.

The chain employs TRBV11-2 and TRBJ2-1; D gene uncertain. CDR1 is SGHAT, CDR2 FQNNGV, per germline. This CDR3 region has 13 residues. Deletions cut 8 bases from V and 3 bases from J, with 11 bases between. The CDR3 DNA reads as TGTGCCAGCTCGTGGCCCCTCTACAATGAGCAGTTCTTC. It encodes CASSWPLYNEQFF.

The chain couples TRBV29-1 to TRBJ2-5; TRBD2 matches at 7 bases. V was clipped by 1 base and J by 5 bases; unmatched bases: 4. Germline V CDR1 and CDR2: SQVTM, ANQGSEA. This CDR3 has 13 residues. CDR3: CSVEVSGTETQYF. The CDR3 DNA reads TGCAGCGTTGAAGTGAGCGGGACCGAGACCCAGTACTTC.